Listed below are T cell receptor beta chains from one sample, sequenced in a study of control samples from healthy donors and cancer patients. Repertoires were generated with immunoSEQ multiplex PCR, while TCRdb's copy carries only in-frame clones and drops some. This table has 80,000 to 100,000 clones, roughly 92% appearing once. Sequencing was done on a sample of blood. These receptors originate from a human donor in good health. The donor label of this sample is uncertain. CDR3s include the opening cysteine and the closing phenylalanine or tryptophan. Fields, in order: V gene, J gene, CDR3 protein.

V gene: TRBV5-1; J gene: TRBJ1-6; CDR3 protein: CASSTGTENNSPLHF
V gene: TRBV6-5; J gene: TRBJ2-1; CDR3 protein: CASSYSARSTGDEQFF
V gene: TRBV9; J gene: TRBJ1-6; CDR3 protein: CASSVGGDSPLHF
V gene: TRBV5-4; J gene: TRBJ1-4; CDR3 protein: CASSPTGAGEKLFF
V gene: TRBV4-3; J gene: TRBJ2-5; CDR3 protein: CARKTPNREVGQETQYF
V gene: TRBV5-1; J gene: TRBJ1-1; CDR3 protein: CASSHQTGGNTEAFF
V gene: TRBV19; J gene: TRBJ1-1; CDR3 protein: CASSNSGGVNTEAFF
V gene: TRBV5-6; J gene: TRBJ2-2; CDR3 protein: CASSFRDRGTGELFF
V gene: TRBV5-5; J gene: TRBJ2-5; CDR3 protein: CASSLGSPGRETQYF
V gene: TRBV3-1/TRBV3-2; J gene: TRBJ2-1; CDR3 protein: CASSQGRGQGAEQFF
V gene: TRBV15; J gene: TRBJ2-2; CDR3 protein: CATSRDSQGNTGELFF
V gene: TRBV18; J gene: TRBJ2-3; CDR3 protein: CASSPATASSTDTQYF
V gene: TRBV5-1; J gene: TRBJ1-1; CDR3 protein: CASSTGMNTEAFF
V gene: TRBV5-6; J gene: TRBJ1-1; CDR3 protein: CASSPGTGVGNTEAFF
V gene: TRBV19; J gene: TRBJ2-1; CDR3 protein: CASRYYNEQFF
V gene: TRBV6-5; J gene: TRBJ1-5; CDR3 protein: CASRPQIGSNQPQHF
V gene: TRBV10-3; J gene: TRBJ1-1; CDR3 protein: CAIRAGENTEAFF
V gene: TRBV24-1; J gene: TRBJ1-2; CDR3 protein: CATQSLRGINEGWGYTF
V gene: TRBV6-5; J gene: TRBJ2-3; CDR3 protein: CASGSLSTDTQYF
V gene: TRBV19; J gene: TRBJ1-5; CDR3 protein: CASSTQVNQPQHF
V gene: TRBV5-1; J gene: TRBJ1-4; CDR3 protein: CASSRGGTGDEKLFF
V gene: TRBV7-8; J gene: TRBJ1-5; CDR3 protein: CASRPILGNQPQHF
V gene: TRBV2; J gene: TRBJ1-1; CDR3 protein: CASTKDRQGAFF
V gene: TRBV7-2; J gene: TRBJ2-6; CDR3 protein: CASSPQGTGANVLTF
V gene: TRBV18; J gene: TRBJ1-2; CDR3 protein: CASSTGQTLYGYTF
V gene: TRBV5-1; J gene: TRBJ1-1; CDR3 protein: CASSSGQGPEAFF
V gene: TRBV5-5; J gene: TRBJ2-5; CDR3 protein: CASSPGLAVSETQYF
V gene: TRBV28; J gene: TRBJ1-5; CDR3 protein: CASSQEGVGQPQHF
V gene: TRBV4-1; J gene: TRBJ1-1; CDR3 protein: CASSLRRLVGGRITEAFF
V gene: TRBV29-1; J gene: TRBJ1-2; CDR3 protein: CSVALGQGAGGYTF
V gene: TRBV5-1; J gene: TRBJ1-1; CDR3 protein: CASSPGGTGDTEAFF
V gene: TRBV25-1; J gene: TRBJ2-6; CDR3 protein: CASSGDRSNSGANVLTF
V gene: TRBV19; J gene: TRBJ1-3; CDR3 protein: CASSTTGRGNTIYF
V gene: TRBV6-6; J gene: TRBJ1-5; CDR3 protein: CASSLSTGGRQPQHF
V gene: TRBV19; J gene: TRBJ1-2; CDR3 protein: CASSIGGDYYGYTF
V gene: TRBV12-5; J gene: TRBJ1-4; CDR3 protein: CASRGTNEKLFF
V gene: TRBV15; J gene: TRBJ1-6; CDR3 protein: CATSRDSGFYNSPLHF
V gene: TRBV28; J gene: TRBJ1-2; CDR3 protein: CASARYGYTF
V gene: TRBV5-4; J gene: TRBJ2-5; CDR3 protein: CASSLRDRGSQETQYF
V gene: TRBV19; J gene: TRBJ1-2; CDR3 protein: CASTNGYGINYGYTF
V gene: TRBV3-1/TRBV3-2; J gene: TRBJ2-2; CDR3 protein: CASSSRLAGGAGELFF
V gene: TRBV7-3; J gene: TRBJ1-1; CDR3 protein: CASSGHPNTEAFF
V gene: TRBV24-1; J gene: TRBJ1-2; CDR3 protein: CATSGLQGRSTYGYTF
V gene: TRBV10-2; J gene: TRBJ2-2; CDR3 protein: CASSEWGGSTGELFF